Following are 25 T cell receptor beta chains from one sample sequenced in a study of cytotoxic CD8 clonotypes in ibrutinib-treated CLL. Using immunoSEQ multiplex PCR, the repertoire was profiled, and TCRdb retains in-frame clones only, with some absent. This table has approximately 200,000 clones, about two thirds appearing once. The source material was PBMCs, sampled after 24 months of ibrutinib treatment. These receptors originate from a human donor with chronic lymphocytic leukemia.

The CDR3 region is CASSLVRGSEPQHF. The CDR3, as DNA: TGTGCCAGCAGCTTAGTTAGGGGTTCCGAGCCCCAGCATTTT. This rearrangement joins TRBV7-8 to TRBJ1-5; D is perhaps TRBD1 (5 bases). This CDR3 contains 14 residues. Germline V CDR1 and CDR2: SGHVS, FQNEAQ. V shed 1 base and J shed 8 bases, with 12 bases lying between them.

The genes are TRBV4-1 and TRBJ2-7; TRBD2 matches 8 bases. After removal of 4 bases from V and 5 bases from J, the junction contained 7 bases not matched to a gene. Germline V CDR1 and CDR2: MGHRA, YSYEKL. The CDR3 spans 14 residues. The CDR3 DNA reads TGCGCCAGCAGCCCCCGGGAGGGCCGCAACGAGCAGTACTTC. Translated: CASSPREGRNEQYF.

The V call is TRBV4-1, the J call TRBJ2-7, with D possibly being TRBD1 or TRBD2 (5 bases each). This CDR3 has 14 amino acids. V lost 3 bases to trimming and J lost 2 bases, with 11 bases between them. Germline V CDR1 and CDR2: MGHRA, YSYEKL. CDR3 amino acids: CASSHARGPYEQYF. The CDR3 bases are TGCGCCAGCAGCCATGCGAGGGGTCCCTACGAGCAGTACTTC.

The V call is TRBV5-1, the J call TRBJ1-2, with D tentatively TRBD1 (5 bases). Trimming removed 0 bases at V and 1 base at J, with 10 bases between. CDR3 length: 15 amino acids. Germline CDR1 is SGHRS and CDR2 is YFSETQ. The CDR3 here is CASSLARGLNYGYTF. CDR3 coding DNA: TGCGCCAGCAGCTTGGCGAGGGGTCTTAACTATGGCTACACCTTC.

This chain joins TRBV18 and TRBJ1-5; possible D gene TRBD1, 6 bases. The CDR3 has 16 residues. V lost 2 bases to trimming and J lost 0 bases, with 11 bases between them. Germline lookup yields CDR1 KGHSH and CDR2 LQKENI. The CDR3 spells CASSPAGTNSNQPQHF. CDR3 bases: TGTGCCAGCTCACCAGCGGGGACAAATAGCAATCAGCCCCAGCATTTT.

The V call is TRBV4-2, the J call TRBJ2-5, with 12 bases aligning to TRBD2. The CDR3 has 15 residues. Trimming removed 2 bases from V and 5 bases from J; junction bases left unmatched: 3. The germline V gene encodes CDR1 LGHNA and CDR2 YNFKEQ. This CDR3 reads CASSQLAGGAETQYF. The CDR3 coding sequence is TGTGCCAGCAGCCAACTAGCGGGAGGGGCGGAGACCCAGTACTTC.

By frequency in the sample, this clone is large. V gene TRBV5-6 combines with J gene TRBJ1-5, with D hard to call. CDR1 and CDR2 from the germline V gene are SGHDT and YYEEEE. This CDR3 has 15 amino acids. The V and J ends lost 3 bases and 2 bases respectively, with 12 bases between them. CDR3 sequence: CASSSRSRGNQPQHF. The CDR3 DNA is TGTGCCAGCAGCTCCCGTTCTCGGGGCAATCAGCCCCAGCATTTT.

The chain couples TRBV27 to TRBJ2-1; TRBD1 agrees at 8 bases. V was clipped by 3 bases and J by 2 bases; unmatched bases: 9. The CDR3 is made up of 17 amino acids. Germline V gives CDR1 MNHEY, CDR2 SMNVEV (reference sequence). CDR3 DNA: TGTGCCAGCAGTTTCACCTCCGGGACAGGCGCCTACAATGAGCAGTTCTTC. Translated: CASSFTSGTGAYNEQFF.

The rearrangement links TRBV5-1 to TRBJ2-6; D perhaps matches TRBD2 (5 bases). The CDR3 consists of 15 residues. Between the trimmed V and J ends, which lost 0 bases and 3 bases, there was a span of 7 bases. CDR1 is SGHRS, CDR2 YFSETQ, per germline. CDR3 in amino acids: CASSLELGGANVLTF. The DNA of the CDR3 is TGCGCCAGCAGCTTGGAACTAGGTGGGGCCAACGTCCTGACTTTC.

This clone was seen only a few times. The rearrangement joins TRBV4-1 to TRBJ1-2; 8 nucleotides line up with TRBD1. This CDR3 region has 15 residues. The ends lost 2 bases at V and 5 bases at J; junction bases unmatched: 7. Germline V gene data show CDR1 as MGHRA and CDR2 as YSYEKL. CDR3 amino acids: CASSQPRTGPYGYTF. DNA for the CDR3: TGCGCCAGCAGCCAACCCCGGACAGGGCCTTATGGCTACACCTTC.

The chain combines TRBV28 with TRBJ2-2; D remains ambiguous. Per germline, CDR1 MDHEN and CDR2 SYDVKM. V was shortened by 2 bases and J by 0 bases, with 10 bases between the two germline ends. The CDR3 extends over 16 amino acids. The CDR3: CASSLVALSNTGELFF. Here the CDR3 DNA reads TGTGCCAGCAGTTTAGTCGCGCTATCGAACACCGGGGAGCTGTTTTTT. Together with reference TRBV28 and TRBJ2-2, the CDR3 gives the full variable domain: DVKVTQSSRYLVKRTGEKVFLECVQDMDHENMFWYRQDPGLGLRLIYFSYDVKMKEKGDIPEGYSVSREKKERFSLILESASTNQTSMYLCASSLVALSNTGELFFGEGSRLTVL.

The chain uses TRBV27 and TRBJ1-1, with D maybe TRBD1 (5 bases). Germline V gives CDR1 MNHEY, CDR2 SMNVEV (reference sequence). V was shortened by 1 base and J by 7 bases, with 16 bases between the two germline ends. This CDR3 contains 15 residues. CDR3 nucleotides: TGTGCCAGCAGTTTATTCTCCGACAGACGCCATGAAGCTTTCTTT. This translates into CASSLFSDRRHEAFF.

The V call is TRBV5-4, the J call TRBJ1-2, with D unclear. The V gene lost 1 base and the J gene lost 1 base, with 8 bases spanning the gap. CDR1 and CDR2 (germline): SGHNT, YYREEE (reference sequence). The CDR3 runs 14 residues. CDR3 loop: CASSLMDGNYGYTF. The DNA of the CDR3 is TGTGCCAGCAGCTTGATGGACGGTAACTATGGCTACACCTTC.

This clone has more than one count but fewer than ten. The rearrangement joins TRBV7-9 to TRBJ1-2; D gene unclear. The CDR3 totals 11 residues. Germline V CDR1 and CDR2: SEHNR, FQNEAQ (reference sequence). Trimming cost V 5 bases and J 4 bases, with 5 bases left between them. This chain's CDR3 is CASSLTYGYTF. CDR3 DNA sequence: TGTGCCAGCAGCCTAACCTATGGCTACACCTTC.

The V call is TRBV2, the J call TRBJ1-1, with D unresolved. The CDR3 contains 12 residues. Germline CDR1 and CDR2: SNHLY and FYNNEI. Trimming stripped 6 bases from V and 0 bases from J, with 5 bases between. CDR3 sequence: CASSKLNTEAFF. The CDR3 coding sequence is TGTGCCAGCAGCAAGTTGAACACTGAAGCTTTCTTT.

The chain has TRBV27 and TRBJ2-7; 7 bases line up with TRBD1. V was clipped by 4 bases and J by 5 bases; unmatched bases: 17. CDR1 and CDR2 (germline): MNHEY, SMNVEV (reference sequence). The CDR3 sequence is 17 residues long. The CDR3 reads CASSSLRTGGRLHEQYF. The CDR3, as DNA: TGTGCCAGCAGTTCGCTAAGGACAGGAGGACGTCTCCACGAGCAGTACTTC.

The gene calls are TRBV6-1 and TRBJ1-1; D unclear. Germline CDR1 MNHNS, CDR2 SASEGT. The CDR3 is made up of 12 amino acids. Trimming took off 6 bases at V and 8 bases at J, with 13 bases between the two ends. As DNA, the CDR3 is TGTGCCAGCAGCCCGGGGTGGTTAGAAGCTTTCTTT. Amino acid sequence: CASSPGWLEAFF.

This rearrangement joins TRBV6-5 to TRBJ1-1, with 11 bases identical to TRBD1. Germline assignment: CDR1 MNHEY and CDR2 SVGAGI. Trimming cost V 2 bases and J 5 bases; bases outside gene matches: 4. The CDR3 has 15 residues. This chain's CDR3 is CASSYGTGGGTEAFF. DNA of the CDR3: TGTGCCAGCAGTTACGGGACAGGGGGTGGAACTGAAGCTTTCTTT.

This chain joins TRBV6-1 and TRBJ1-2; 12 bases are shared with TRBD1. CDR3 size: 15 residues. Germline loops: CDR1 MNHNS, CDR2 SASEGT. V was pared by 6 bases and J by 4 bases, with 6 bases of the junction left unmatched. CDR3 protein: CASRSGTGGFYGYTF. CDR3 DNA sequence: TGTGCCAGCAGGTCCGGGACAGGGGGCTTCTATGGCTACACCTTC.

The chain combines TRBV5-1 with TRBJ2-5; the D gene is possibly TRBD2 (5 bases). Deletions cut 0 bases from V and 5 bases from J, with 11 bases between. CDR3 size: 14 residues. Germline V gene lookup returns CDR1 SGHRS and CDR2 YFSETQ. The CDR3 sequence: CASSLAGVVETQYF. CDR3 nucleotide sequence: TGCGCCAGCAGCTTGGCCGGGGTTGTCGAGACCCAGTACTTC. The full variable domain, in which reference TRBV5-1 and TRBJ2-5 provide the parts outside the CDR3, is KAGVTQTPRYLIKTRGQQVTLSCSPISGHRSVSWYQQTPGQGLQFLFEYFSETQRNKGNFPGRFSGRQFSNSRSEMNVSTLELGDSALYLCASSLAGVVETQYFGPGTRLLVL.

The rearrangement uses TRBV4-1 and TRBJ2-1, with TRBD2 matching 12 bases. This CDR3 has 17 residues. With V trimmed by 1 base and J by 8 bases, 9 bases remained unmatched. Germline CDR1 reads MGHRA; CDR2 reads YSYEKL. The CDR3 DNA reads TGCGCCAGCAGCCAAGCTCAGACTAGCGGGAGTATGTATGAGCAGTTCTTC. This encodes CASSQAQTSGSMYEQFF.

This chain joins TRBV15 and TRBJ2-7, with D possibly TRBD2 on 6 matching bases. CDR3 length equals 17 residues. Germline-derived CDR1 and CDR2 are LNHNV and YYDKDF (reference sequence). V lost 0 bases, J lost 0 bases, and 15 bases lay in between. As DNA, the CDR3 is TGTGCCACCAGCAGAGATGCCCCCGCGGGAATCTCCTACGAGCAGTACTTC. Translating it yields CATSRDAPAGISYEQYF.

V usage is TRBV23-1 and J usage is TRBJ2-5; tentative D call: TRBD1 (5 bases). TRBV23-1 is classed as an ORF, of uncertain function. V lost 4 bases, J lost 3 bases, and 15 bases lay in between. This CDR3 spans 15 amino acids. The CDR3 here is CASSPQTEWEETQYF. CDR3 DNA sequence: TGCGCCAGCAGTCCGCAGACAGAATGGGAAGAGACCCAGTACTTC.

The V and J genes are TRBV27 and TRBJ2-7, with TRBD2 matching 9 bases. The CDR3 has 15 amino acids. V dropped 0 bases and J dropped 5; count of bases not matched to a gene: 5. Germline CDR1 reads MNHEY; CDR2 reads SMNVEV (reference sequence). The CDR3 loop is CASSLSRGGPHEQYF. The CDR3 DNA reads TGTGCCAGCAGTTTATCGCGGGGGGGGCCCCACGAGCAGTACTTC.

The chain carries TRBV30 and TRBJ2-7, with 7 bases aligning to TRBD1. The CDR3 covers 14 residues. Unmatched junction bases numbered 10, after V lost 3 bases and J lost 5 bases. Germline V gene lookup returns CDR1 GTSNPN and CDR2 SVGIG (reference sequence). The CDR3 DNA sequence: TGTGCCTGGAGCCCACAGGGGCCTAAGGACGAGCAGTACTTC. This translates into CAWSPQGPKDEQYF.